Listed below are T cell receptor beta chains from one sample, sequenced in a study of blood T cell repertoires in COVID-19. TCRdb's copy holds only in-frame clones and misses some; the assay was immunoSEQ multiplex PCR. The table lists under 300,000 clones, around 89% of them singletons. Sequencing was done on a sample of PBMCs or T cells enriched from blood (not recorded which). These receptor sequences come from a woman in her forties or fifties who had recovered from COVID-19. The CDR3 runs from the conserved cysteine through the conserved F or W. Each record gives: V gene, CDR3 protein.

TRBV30,CAWSVELAGEQYF
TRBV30,CAWSPGRSTEAFF
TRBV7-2,CASSLLSGDTDTQYF
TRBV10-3,CAISESGTGKYEQYF
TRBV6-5,CASRYRDRHTGELFF
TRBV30,CAWSFGAGGLDTQYF
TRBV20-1,CSAHSEYEQYF
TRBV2,CASSRQGGGYTF
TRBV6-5,CASAVRGTTEAFF
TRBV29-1,CSAGMGASGELFF
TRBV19,CASSPTVKSNQPQHF
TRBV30,CAWSVGLAGGQETQYF